Following are 12 T cell receptor beta chains from one sample sequenced in a study of OX40 agonist ivuxolimab in advanced cancers. TCRdb's copy holds only in-frame clones and misses some; the assay was immunoSEQ multiplex PCR. The data hold approximately 59,000 clones, with around 81% observed a single time. The material was CD4+ or CD8+ T cells sorted from blood, obtained in a trial of the OX40 agonist ivuxolimab. The source of these receptors is an adult with an advanced solid tumor such as melanoma, head and neck, liver or kidney cancer.

The table lists this clone with a count of one. The chain has TRBV5-6 and TRBJ2-7, with TRBD2 matching 12 bases. Losses at the gene ends were 1 base for V and 2 bases for J; bases not matched to a gene: 10. This CDR3 region has 18 residues. From germline, CDR1 is SGHDT and CDR2 YYEEEE. The CDR3 protein is CASSLLIRTSGNTYEQYF. CDR3 sequence (DNA): TGTGCCAGCAGCTTGCTGATAAGGACTAGCGGGAACACCTACGAGCAGTACTTC.

The chain links TRBV6-6 to TRBJ2-7; 9 bases map to TRBD2. Unmatched junction bases numbered 7, after V lost 2 bases and J lost 5 bases. The CDR3 spans 15 residues. The germline CDR1 and CDR2 sequences are MNHNY and SVGAGI (reference sequence). The CDR3 DNA sequence: TGTGCCAGCAGTTACGGGCGGGAGGGCGACCACGAGCAGTACTTC. Protein sequence: CASSYGREGDHEQYF.

The genes are TRBV5-1 and TRBJ2-1; D is possibly TRBD1 or TRBD2 (7 bases each). Between the trimmed V and J ends, which lost 7 bases and 7 bases, there was a span of 21 bases. The CDR3 totals 15 residues. Germline lookup yields CDR1 SGHRS and CDR2 YFSETQ. In nucleotides, the CDR3 is TGCGCCAGCGCCTGGGGGCCAGGGGGAGGGAATGAGCAGTTCTTC. This translates into CASAWGPGGGNEQFF.

This chain joins TRBV5-1 and TRBJ2-7; D possibly uses TRBD1 or TRBD2 (5 bases each). V was trimmed by 7 bases and J by 6 bases, leaving 17 bases between them. CDR3 length equals 13 residues. CDR1 SGHRS and CDR2 YFSETQ come from the germline V gene. This CDR3 reads CASRDPVGSEQYF. The CDR3 bases are TGCGCCAGCCGGGACCCCGTGGGATCCGAGCAGTACTTC.

This chain uses TRBV5-1 with TRBJ2-5, with D maybe TRBD1 (5 bases). V dropped 5 bases and J dropped 5 bases, with 16 bases sitting between them. Germline assignment: CDR1 SGHRS and CDR2 YFSETQ. The CDR3 totals 14 residues. This CDR3 is CASRFEAGMETQYF. The CDR3 DNA reads TGCGCCAGCAGATTCGAGGCAGGGATGGAGACCCAGTACTTC.

This chain connects TRBV5-1 to TRBJ2-5, with D tentatively TRBD1 (5 bases). This CDR3 has 15 residues. Between the trimmed V and J ends, which lost 0 bases and 4 bases, there was a span of 13 bases. Germline CDR1 is SGHRS and CDR2 is YFSETQ. CDR3 bases: TGCGCCAGCAGCTTGGCCGGCAGCCAGGGAGAGACCCAGTACTTC. Translated, it gives CASSLAGSQGETQYF.

The gene calls are TRBV2 and TRBJ2-7; TRBD2 matches 10 bases. Germline CDR1 is SNHLY and CDR2 is FYNNEI. The J segment lost 3 bases and the V segment lost 6 bases, leaving 5 bases of the junction unmatched. The CDR3 is 14 amino acids. CDR3 residues: CASSDLAGVYEQYF. As DNA, the CDR3 is TGTGCCAGCAGCGACCTAGCGGGAGTCTACGAGCAGTACTTC.

Concerning this clone: The identical CDR3 is also encoded by other nucleotide sequences in the sample. J is TRBJ2-1 and V is TRBV28, with 7 bases matching TRBD2. CDR1 is MDHEN and CDR2 is SYDVKM in the germline V gene. V gave up 6 bases and J gave up 2 bases; unmatched junction bases: 4. CDR3 size: 14 residues. The CDR3 here is CASSGGSTYNEQFF. The CDR3 DNA reads TGTGCCAGCAGCGGCGGGAGTACCTACAATGAGCAGTTCTTC.

The rearrangement links TRBV7-2 to TRBJ2-7; D possibly corresponds to TRBD2 (5 bases). There are 13 residues in the CDR3. Germline lookup yields CDR1 SGHTA and CDR2 FQGNSA. V was pared by 4 bases and J by 2 bases, with 9 bases between. CDR3 bases: TGTGCCAGCAGCTCCGGACTTGCCTACGAGCAGTACTTC. Amino acid sequence: CASSSGLAYEQYF.

V usage is TRBV6-1 and J usage is TRBJ1-3; maybe TRBD1 (6 bases). This CDR3 comprises 15 residues. Looked up from germline, CDR1 is MNHNS and CDR2 is SASEGT. Between the trimmed V and J ends, which lost 0 bases and 5 bases, there was a span of 11 bases. Written as DNA, the CDR3 is TGTGCCAGCAGTGAAGCCGAGGGACAACGAAACACCATATATTTT. Translated: CASSEAEGQRNTIYF.

This chain links TRBV29-1 with TRBJ1-4, with 8 bases identical to TRBD1. The V gene's germline CDR1 is SQVTM and CDR2 ANQGSEA. The CDR3 has 13 amino acids. V dropped 5 bases and J dropped 9; count of bases not matched to a gene: 8. CDR3 coding DNA: TGCAGCGTTTCTTCAGGGGGCACGAAAAAACTGTTTTTT. It encodes CSVSSGGTKKLFF.

J is TRBJ2-1 and V is TRBV2; 11 bases agree with TRBD2. The CDR3 is 15 residues long. In germline, CDR1 is SNHLY, CDR2 FYNNEI. V was pared by 6 bases and J by 3 bases, with 4 bases of the junction left unmatched. CDR3 nucleotide sequence: TGTGCCAGCAGCTTAGCGGGAGGGCGCTACAATGAGCAGTTCTTC. Translation gives CASSLAGGRYNEQFF. The full variable domain, in which reference TRBV2 and TRBJ2-1 provide the parts outside the CDR3, is EPEVTQTPSHQVTQMGQEVILRCVPISNHLYFYWYRQILGQKVEFLVSFYNNEISEKSEIFDDQFSVERPDGSNFTLKIRSTKLEDSAMYFCASSLAGGRYNEQFFGPGTRLTVL.